A selection of T cell receptor beta chains follows, all from one sample in a study of blood T cell repertoires in COVID-19. Sequencing was performed with immunoSEQ multiplex PCR; in TCRdb, only in-frame clones are kept and a portion is missing. This table holds 100,000 to 150,000 clones, around 74% found once. Sequenced input: peripheral blood. These receptors were taken from an older man with COVID-19, enrolled during active disease. CDR3s leave out the opening cysteine and the closing phenylalanine or tryptophan. A D gene is named only where the DNA matches it firmly.

TRBV28	TRBJ2-1	NA	ASSASNSGLHEQF
TRBV19	TRBJ1-5	TRBD1	ASSAQGAVQPQH
TRBV24-1	TRBJ2-1	TRBD1	ATSDPSGTGLRNEQF
TRBV19	TRBJ1-1	TRBD1	ASGGQWTEAF
TRBV6-2/TRBV6-3	TRBJ2-2	TRBD1	ASSSPGTGRAGELF
TRBV4-2	TRBJ2-1	TRBD2	ASSQERGTTYNEQF
TRBV21-1	TRBJ2-7	NA	ASSKAHLTARPSGRYEQY
TRBV6-6	TRBJ2-3	TRBD2	ASILAGPSTDTQY
TRBV6-5	TRBJ2-3	TRBD2	ASRTSGFTDTQY
TRBV6-5	TRBJ1-1	TRBD1	ASYRDRLNTEAF
TRBV12-3/TRBV12-4	TRBJ1-2	NA	ASSPPAGSGYT
TRBV11-3	TRBJ2-1	TRBD2	ASSLRLAGHNEQF
TRBV28	TRBJ2-7	NA	ASSLHPLRGDSYEQY
TRBV6-5	TRBJ1-6	TRBD1	ASRGQGSSPLH
TRBV5-5	TRBJ1-6	NA	ASSERLDSSLH
TRBV6-1	TRBJ2-2	TRBD2	ASSEGGGTGELF
TRBV6-4	TRBJ1-2	NA	ASSSGPGRYGYT
TRBV5-6	TRBJ2-7	TRBD1	ASSRWDRQYEQY
TRBV14	TRBJ2-4	NA	ASSPGLLNIQY
TRBV5-1	TRBJ2-5	NA	ASSTEYQETQY
TRBV2	TRBJ2-2	NA	ASSDGSGAVGELF
TRBV7-8	TRBJ1-2	TRBD1	ASSPRDRLTNYGYT
TRBV6-2/TRBV6-3	TRBJ2-3	TRBD2	ASSRFRPRLAGSDTQY
TRBV19	TRBJ1-5	NA	ASSIGRSNQPQH
TRBV15	TRBJ2-2	NA	ATSRESGGASGELF
TRBV12-3/TRBV12-4	TRBJ1-2	NA	ASRRQGAGYT
TRBV28	TRBJ1-1	NA	ASSVPGRGTEAF
TRBV10-3	TRBJ2-3	NA	AIKSGTDTQY
TRBV30	TRBJ2-3	TRBD2	AWSVLRAGFIDTQY
TRBV9	TRBJ1-5	NA	ASSEGTPREQPQH
TRBV18	TRBJ2-1	NA	ASSPLRDTHNEQF
TRBV29-1	TRBJ1-5	NA	SVGPEHNQPQH
TRBV14	TRBJ2-3	NA	ASSHRYGDTQY
TRBV12-3/TRBV12-4	TRBJ1-5	TRBD1	ASSRTGGPSQH
TRBV5-1	TRBJ2-4	NA	ASSFNGERTKNIQY
TRBV4-3	TRBJ2-1	TRBD2	ASSQVFPSGRREQF